These 31 T cell receptor beta chains originate from one sample sequenced in a study of T cell repertoires in cytomegalovirus infection (dated by TCRdb to between 2018 and 2020). For sequencing, an Illumina HiSeq 1500 was employed. TCRdb applied fastp at Q25 and MiXCR to the public reads, then kept only in-frame beta chains. Every distinct CDR3 protein forms one entry, paired with its most common genes and DNA. This sample gives hundreds of thousands of distinct CDR3 sequences in total; approximately 24% of them show up just once. The top ten hold 6.5% to 10% of the sample. The sample consisted of CD8+ T cells from PBMCs. Receptor source: a human donor in good health (CMV status not recorded). Some clones in this sample may be carry-over from other donors' samples.

The sample holds a few counts of this clonotype. The gene calls are TRBV6-2 or TRBV6-3 and TRBJ1-1, with 8 bases aligning to TRBD1. Germline loops: CDR1 MNHEY, CDR2 SVGEGT. This CDR3 has 14 residues. V was pared by 4 bases and J by 5 bases, with 6 bases of the junction left unmatched. The CDR3 coding sequence is TGTGCCAGCAGTTTAACAGGGGGAATTACTGAAGCTTTCTTT. Amino acids: CASSLTGGITEAFF.

In its sample, this clonotype was seen many times. The chain links TRBV7-6 to TRBJ2-7, with D perhaps assigned TRBD1 or TRBD2 (5 bases each). Trimming took 1 base from V and 5 from J, leaving 12 bases between them. The CDR3 covers 14 residues. Germline V CDR1 and CDR2: SGHVS, FNYEAQ. As DNA, the CDR3 is TGTGCCAGCAGCTTAGGTGGGGGTGACGACGAGCAGTACGTC. Translated, it gives CASSLGGGDDEQYV.

This rearrangement joins TRBV7-6 to TRBJ2-3; 7 bases align to TRBD2. The CDR3 is made up of 15 amino acids. Unmatched junction bases numbered 8, after V lost 4 bases and J lost 4 bases. Germline assignment: CDR1 SGHVS and CDR2 FNYEAQ. CDR3 sequence: CASSSVRGSADTQYF. CDR3 sequence (DNA): TGTGCCAGCAGCTCCGTGCGGGGGTCAGCAGATACGCAGTATTTT.

The chain combines TRBV12-3 or TRBV12-4 with TRBJ2-1, with D unresolved. Trimming took 5 bases from V and 8 from J, leaving 16 bases between them. CDR3 length equals 14 residues. The CDR3 nucleotides read TGTGCCAGCAGTCCATCCTTGGTACCTGATGAGCAGTTCTTC. This sequence encodes CASSPSLVPDEQFF.

V usage is TRBV6-2 or TRBV6-3 and J usage is TRBJ2-6; 9 bases are a match to TRBD2. With V trimmed by 2 bases and J by 2 bases, 10 bases remained unmatched. CDR1 is MNHEY, CDR2 SVGEGT, per germline. There are 19 residues in the CDR3. The CDR3 DNA is TGTGCCAGCAGTTACCCCCGAAGCGGGGGGCATACTGGGGCCAACGTCCTGACTTTC. Protein product: CASSYPRSGGHTGANVLTF.

This clonotype was counted only a few times. The chain couples TRBV7-2 to TRBJ2-1; D gene ambiguous. The CDR3 is 15 residues long. The V gene's germline CDR1 is SGHTA and CDR2 FQGNSA. V lost 0 bases and J lost 9, with 15 bases in between. DNA of the CDR3: TGTGCCAGCAGCTTAGCTTGGGAACCTCGAAGTGAGCAGTTCTTC. This translates into CASSLAWEPRSEQFF.

The chain combines TRBV28 with TRBJ2-5, with TRBD2 identical over 7 bases. Germline-derived CDR1 and CDR2 are MDHEN and SYDVKM. The V gene end was trimmed by 3 bases and the J gene end by 4 bases; junction bases not matched to a gene: 8. This CDR3 is built from 15 residues. The CDR3 reads CASSFMGPGGETQYF. The CDR3 DNA reads as TGTGCCAGCAGTTTCATGGGGCCGGGGGGAGAGACCCAGTACTTC. The full variable domain, in which reference TRBV28 and TRBJ2-5 provide the parts outside the CDR3, is DVKVTQSSRYLVKRTGEKVFLECVQDMDHENMFWYRQDPGLGLRLIYFSYDVKMKEKGDIPEGYSVSREKKERFSLILESASTNQTSMYLCASSFMGPGGETQYFGPGTRLLVL.

The chain has TRBV5-6 and TRBJ2-2, with 8 bases that match TRBD1. CDR1 SGHDT and CDR2 YYEEEE come from the germline V gene. J gave up 5 bases and V 2 bases, and 17 bases lay outside the gene matches. CDR3 length: 19 amino acids. The CDR3 protein is CASSFSPRRTGILTGELFF. CDR3 in DNA: TGTGCCAGCAGCTTTTCTCCCCGTCGGACAGGGATTCTTACCGGGGAGCTGTTTTTT.

This clonotype was counted a few times. CDR3 DNA sequence: TGTGCCAGCAGCTTAGAACGGGGACAAGAGACCCAGTACTTC. This gives the protein CASSLERGQETQYF. V usage is TRBV7-9 and J usage is TRBJ2-5; a possible D gene is TRBD2 (5 bases). Trimming took 1 base from V and 2 from J, leaving 8 bases between them. Germline V gives CDR1 SEHNR, CDR2 FQNEAQ (reference sequence). The CDR3 extends over 14 amino acids. Based on the CDR3 plus reference TRBV7-9 and TRBJ2-5, the full variable domain is DTGVSQNPRHKITKRGQNVTFRCDPISEHNRLYWYRQTLGQGPEFLTYFQNEAQLEKSRLLSDRFSAERPKGSFSTLEIQRTEQGDSAMYLCASSLERGQETQYFGPGTRLLVL.

The chain has TRBV29-1 and TRBJ2-2; possibly TRBD2 for D (5 bases). Germline values: CDR1 SQVTM, CDR2 ANQGSEA. There are 15 residues in the CDR3. V lost 7 bases and J 6 bases, leaving 21 bases between the germline ends. The CDR3 spells CSALSGIRGSGELFF. CDR3 bases: TGCAGCGCCCTGTCGGGTATTCGCGGGTCCGGGGAGCTGTTTTTT.

This clonotype showed up just a few times. The chain combines TRBV29-1 with TRBJ1-1, with a tentative D call TRBD1 (5 bases). The CDR3 contains 12 residues. Trimming removed 4 bases from V and 1 base from J, with 7 bases in between. The germline V gene encodes CDR1 SQVTM and CDR2 ANQGSEA. This CDR3 is CSVVGQNTEAFF. CDR3 DNA sequence: TGCAGCGTTGTAGGACAGAACACTGAAGCTTTCTTT.

This clonotype was detected ten times or more. The J gene is TRBJ2-1, the V gene TRBV11-3; D is perhaps TRBD1 or TRBD2 (6 bases each). The CDR3 sequence is 14 residues long. The V gene lost 6 bases and the J gene lost 9 bases, with 18 bases spanning the gap. The V gene's germline CDR1 is SGHNT and CDR2 YENEEA. The CDR3 sequence: CASSPGGGHIEQFF. CDR3 sequence (DNA): TGTGCCAGCAGTCCAGGTGGGGGGCATATTGAGCAGTTCTTC. The variable domain in full, with the rest retrieved from reference TRBV11-3 and TRBJ2-1, is EAGVVQSPRYKIIEKKQPVAFWCNPISGHNTLYWYLQNLGQGPELLIRYENEEAVDDSQLPKDRFSAERLKGVDSTLKIQPAELGDSAVYLCASSPGGGHIEQFFGPGTRLTVL.

The gene calls are TRBV6-2 or TRBV6-3 and TRBJ1-5; D unclear. Between the trimmed V and J ends, which lost 8 bases and 4 bases, there was a span of 15 bases. The CDR3 is 14 amino acids. CDR1 is MNHEY, CDR2 SVGEGT, per germline. Here the CDR3 reads CASRALQRNQPQHF. The CDR3 DNA is TGTGCCAGCCGGGCACTACAGCGAAATCAGCCCCAGCATTTT.

The chain carries TRBV20-1 and TRBJ1-5; D gene ambiguous. The CDR3 consists of 18 residues. Germline lookup yields CDR1 DFQATT and CDR2 SNEGSKA (reference sequence). V lost 2 bases to trimming and J lost 5 bases, with 25 bases between them. CDR3 in amino acids: CSARPDSPWGLDDQPQHF. CDR3 in DNA: TGCAGTGCTAGACCCGACTCACCCTGGGGATTGGATGATCAGCCCCAGCATTTT.

This clonotype appeared many times. CDR3 sequence: CASGLWDDGEKLFF. The CDR3 DNA reads TGTGCTAGTGGTTTGTGGGATGATGGTGAAAAACTGTTTTTT. The rearrangement links TRBV12-5 to TRBJ1-4; D uncertain. CDR1 LGHNT and CDR2 FRNRAP come from the germline V gene. The CDR3 sequence is 14 residues long. Trimming stripped 2 bases from V and 7 bases from J, with 11 bases between. Full variable domain (remainder filled in from reference TRBV12-5 and TRBJ1-4): DARVTQTPRHKVTEMGQEVTMRCQPILGHNTVFWYRQTMMQGLELLAYFRNRAPLDDSGMPKDRFSAEMPDATLATLKIQPSEPRDSAVYFCASGLWDDGEKLFFGSGTQLSVL.

The chain is built from TRBV5-8 and TRBJ2-5, with 9 bases aligning to TRBD1. The germline gives CDR1 SGHTS, CDR2 YDEGEE. Losses at the gene ends were 3 bases for V and 1 base for J; bases not matched to a gene: 7. CDR3 size: 16 residues. CDR3: CASSSGTGTLQETQYF. The CDR3 DNA follows: TGTGCCAGCAGCTCCGGGACAGGGACCCTCCAAGAGACCCAGTACTTC.

This clonotype was seen at least ten times. V is TRBV6-5 and J is TRBJ2-1, with 7 bases identical to TRBD2. With 4 bases clipped from V and 1 base from J, the junction kept 4 bases outside the gene matches. This CDR3 is built from 15 residues. Germline V lookup: CDR1 MNHEY, CDR2 SVGAGI. The CDR3 protein is CASSLGLNSYNEQFF. As DNA, the CDR3 is TGTGCCAGCAGTTTGGGACTAAATTCCTACAATGAGCAGTTCTTC.

The genes are TRBV7-8 and TRBJ2-1; weak D call: TRBD2 (6 bases). This CDR3 is 14 amino acids long. With 5 bases removed from V and 9 bases from J, the gap between germline ends came to 17 bases. Per the germline V gene, CDR1 is SGHVS and CDR2 is FQNEAQ. The CDR3 nucleotides read TGTGCCAGCAGCGACCGGGACTCCCATGGTGAGCAGTTCTTC. Its translation is CASSDRDSHGEQFF. Full variable domain (outside the CDR3, taken from reference TRBV7-8 and TRBJ2-1): GAGVSQSPRYKVAKRGQDVALRCDPISGHVSLFWYQQALGQGPEFLTYFQNEAQLDKSGLPSDRFFAERPEGSVSTLKIQRTQQEDSAVYLCASSDRDSHGEQFFGPGTRLTVL.

This chain links TRBV28 with TRBJ1-5; D possibly corresponds to TRBD1 (6 bases). V lost 7 bases, J lost 0 bases, and 13 bases lay in between. From germline, CDR1 is MDHEN and CDR2 SYDVKM. The length of the CDR3 is 15 residues. The CDR3: CASIDRDNSNQPQHF. Written as DNA, the CDR3 is TGTGCCAGCATTGACCGGGACAATAGCAATCAGCCCCAGCATTTT. The full variable domain, its missing parts supplied by reference TRBV28 and TRBJ1-5, is DVKVTQSSRYLVKRTGEKVFLECVQDMDHENMFWYRQDPGLGLRLIYFSYDVKMKEKGDIPEGYSVSREKKERFSLILESASTNQTSMYLCASIDRDNSNQPQHFGDGTRLSIL.

This clonotype was picked up many times. V usage is TRBV7-8 and J usage is TRBJ1-2; the match to TRBD1 covers 7 bases. V trimming: 4 bases; J trimming: 1 base; junction bases outside the gene matches: 12. The CDR3 is 17 residues long. The germline gives CDR1 SGHVS, CDR2 FQNEAQ. The CDR3 nucleotides read TGTGCCAGCAGCTCCGGGACAGAATACTTATTTAACTATGGCTACACCTTC. It codes for CASSSGTEYLFNYGYTF.

This clonotype showed up many times. One end of the junction fails to match germline, which may point to a read error. The J gene is TRBJ1-1, the V gene TRBV7-9; possibly TRBD1 for D (5 bases). The germline V gene encodes CDR1 SEHNR and CDR2 FQNEAQ (reference sequence). The length of the CDR3 is 12 residues. CDR3 nucleotides: TGTGCCAGCAGTTTAGACAGCCTTGAAGCTTTCTTT. This codes for CASSLDSLEAFF.

This clonotype was seen a handful of times. The J gene is TRBJ2-2, the V gene TRBV29-1; D might be TRBD2 (5 bases). The CDR3 spans 13 residues. The germline CDR1 and CDR2 sequences are SQVTM and ANQGSEA. V gave up 1 base and J gave up 6 bases, with 9 bases separating them. The CDR3 here is CSVEAGKAGELFF. The CDR3 DNA sequence: TGCAGCGTTGAAGCGGGGAAGGCCGGGGAGCTGTTTTTT.

CDR3 coding DNA: TGCAGCGTTATGGACAGATACAATGAGCAGTTCTTC. Amino acids: CSVMDRYNEQFF. V gene TRBV29-1 combines with J gene TRBJ2-1; D possibly corresponds to TRBD1 (6 bases). Germline values: CDR1 SQVTM, CDR2 ANQGSEA. Trimming took 5 bases from V and 4 from J, leaving 9 bases between them. The CDR3 has 12 residues.

The chain carries TRBV5-4 and TRBJ2-3, with D unclear. Germline assignment: CDR1 SGHNT and CDR2 YYREEE (reference sequence). This CDR3 is built from 12 residues. With 2 bases removed from V and 5 bases from J, the gap between germline ends came to 6 bases. In DNA form, the CDR3 reads TGTGCCAGCAGCTTATCAATAGATACGCAGTATTTT. Amino acids: CASSLSIDTQYF.

The chain employs TRBV5-4 and TRBJ1-1; perhaps TRBD1 as D (6 bases). The germline gives CDR1 SGHNT, CDR2 YYREEE (reference sequence). V lost 6 bases and J 5 bases, leaving 17 bases between the germline ends. There are 14 residues in the CDR3. The CDR3 nucleotides read TGTGCCAGCACCTCATTTGGGGGCGGAACTGAAGCTTTCTTT. Its protein product is CASTSFGGGTEAFF. Filled out from reference TRBV5-4 and TRBJ1-1, the complete variable domain reads ETGVTQSPTHLIKTRGQQVTLRCSSQSGHNTVSWYQQALGQGPQFIFQYYREEENGRGNFPPRFSGLQFPNYSSELNVNALELDDSALYLCASTSFGGGTEAFFGQGTRLTVV.

Ten or more counts support this clonotype. The chain uses TRBV7-6 and TRBJ2-7; the D gene is possibly TRBD1 (6 bases). CDR1 is SGHVS and CDR2 is FNYEAQ in the germline V gene. Trimming took 1 base from V and 4 from J, leaving 11 bases between them. This CDR3 spans 14 amino acids. CDR3 sequence reads: CASSLVAGAYEQYV. CDR3 DNA: TGTGCCAGCAGCTTAGTTGCAGGGGCGTACGAGCAGTACGTC.

Many counts were recorded for this clonotype. The rearrangement joins TRBV7-4 to TRBJ2-1, with D perhaps TRBD1 or TRBD2 (5 bases each). CDR3 length equals 14 residues. V was cut by 4 bases and J by 8 bases, with 15 bases left in between. CDR1 SGHVT and CDR2 SQSDAQ come from the germline V gene. The CDR3, as DNA: TGTGCCAGCAGCTATCCCGGGACCACCGATGAGCAGTTCTTC. Its protein is CASSYPGTTDEQFF.

This clonotype has at least ten counts. V gene TRBV11-1 combines with J gene TRBJ1-1, with D possibly TRBD1 on 5 matching bases. The CDR3 has 12 residues. Trimming cost V 5 bases and J 8 bases, with 12 bases left between them. From germline, CDR1 is SGHAT and CDR2 FQDESV (reference sequence). The CDR3 reads CASSGEQVEAFF. The CDR3 nucleotides are TGTGCCAGCAGCGGAGAACAGGTCGAAGCTTTCTTT.

This clonotype was counted only a few times. This chain links TRBV7-9 with TRBJ2-1, with a weak D call TRBD2 (7 bases). Between the trimmed V and J ends, which lost 1 base and 9 bases, there was a span of 16 bases. Germline CDR1 SEHNR, CDR2 FQNEAQ (reference sequence). There are 15 residues in the CDR3. Written as DNA, the CDR3 is TGTGCCAGCAGCTTAGGGGGGGGGGCCTTGTCTGAGCAGTTCTTC. It specifies CASSLGGGALSEQFF. The variable domain in full, with the rest retrieved from reference TRBV7-9 and TRBJ2-1, is DTGVSQNPRHKITKRGQNVTFRCDPISEHNRLYWYRQTLGQGPEFLTYFQNEAQLEKSRLLSDRFSAERPKGSFSTLEIQRTEQGDSAMYLCASSLGGGALSEQFFGPGTRLTVL.

The CDR3 nucleotides are TGTGCCAGCGGACACCGGGACACCTACGTTGTAGCTAACTATGGCTACACCTTC. This sequence encodes CASGHRDTYVVANYGYTF. The gene calls are TRBV28 and TRBJ1-2; a weak D match, TRBD1 (6 bases). The CDR3 covers 18 residues. V gave up 8 bases and J gave up 0 bases, with 25 bases separating them. Germline CDR1 MDHEN, CDR2 SYDVKM.

V and J are TRBV19 and TRBJ2-6; D not resolved. The CDR3 covers 15 residues. Germline V gene sequence: CDR1 LNHDA, CDR2 SQIVND (reference sequence). The V gene lost 5 bases and the J gene lost 0 bases, with 8 bases spanning the gap. The CDR3 spells CASSPKPSGANVLTF. The CDR3 DNA follows: TGTGCCAGTAGTCCCAAGCCCTCTGGGGCCAACGTCCTGACTTTC. Supplemented by reference TRBV19 and TRBJ2-6, the full variable domain reads DGGITQSPKYLFRKEGQNVTLSCEQNLNHDAMYWYRQDPGQGLRLIYYSQIVNDFQKGDIAEGYSVSREKKESFPLTVTSAQKNPTAFYLCASSPKPSGANVLTFGAGSRLTVL.